Listed below are T cell receptor beta chains from one sample, sequenced in a study of cytomegalovirus exposure and HLA in healthy donors. TCRdb keeps only in-frame clones here, not all; method: immunoSEQ multiplex PCR. The data hold roughly 300,000 clones, with about nine tenths observed a single time. Sequencing input: PBMCs. The receptors here all came from a young woman in good health and CMV-seronegative. CDR3s include the opening cysteine and the closing phenylalanine or tryptophan. A D gene is named only where the DNA matches it firmly. Part of the rows lack a size; the others show once, few, many or a class for expanded clones.

J gene: TRBJ2-1
clone size: .
V gene: TRBV10-3
D gene: .
CDR3 protein: CAISVAVPPADEQFF
CDR3 DNA: TGTGCCATCAGTGTTGCGGTTCCTCCGGCCGATGAGCAGTTCTTC

J gene: TRBJ1-2
clone size: .
V gene: TRBV2
D gene: .
CDR3 protein: CASTLTENYGYTF
CDR3 DNA: TGTGCCAGCACCCTAACAGAGAACTATGGCTACACCTTC

J gene: TRBJ2-7
clone size: .
V gene: TRBV4-3
D gene: TRBD2
CDR3 protein: CASSQWTSGANEQYF
CDR3 DNA: TGCGCCAGCAGCCAATGGACTAGCGGGGCGAACGAGCAGTACTTC

J gene: TRBJ2-1
clone size: .
V gene: TRBV4-3
D gene: TRBD2
CDR3 protein: CASSHWGLAENEQFF
CDR3 DNA: TGCGCCAGCAGCCATTGGGGACTAGCGGAGAATGAGCAGTTCTTC

J gene: TRBJ1-1
clone size: .
V gene: TRBV30
D gene: .
CDR3 protein: CASSRQGNTEAFF
CDR3 DNA: TGTGCCTCATCGAGGCAGGGGAACACTGAAGCTTTCTTT

J gene: TRBJ2-7
clone size: .
V gene: TRBV7-9
D gene: TRBD1
CDR3 protein: CASSLGDRGYEQYF
CDR3 DNA: TGTGCCAGCAGCCTAGGGGACAGGGGCTACGAGCAGTACTTC

J gene: TRBJ1-4
clone size: .
V gene: TRBV6-1
D gene: .
CDR3 protein: CASSEEGAGVAEKLFF
CDR3 DNA: TGTGCCAGCAGTGAAGAAGGGGCAGGAGTGGCTGAAAAACTGTTTTTT

J gene: TRBJ2-7
clone size: .
V gene: TRBV9
D gene: TRBD2
CDR3 protein: CASSVGGTSGSYEQYF
CDR3 DNA: TGTGCCAGCAGCGTAGGGGGGACTAGCGGGAGTTACGAGCAGTACTTC

J gene: TRBJ2-1
clone size: once
V gene: TRBV28
D gene: TRBD2
CDR3 protein: CASSLIAGGSAYNEQFF
CDR3 DNA: TGTGCCAGCAGTTTGATAGCGGGAGGCAGCGCCTACAATGAGCAGTTCTTC

J gene: TRBJ1-5
clone size: few
V gene: TRBV6-5
D gene: .
CDR3 protein: CASSRALNQPQHF
CDR3 DNA: TGTGCCAGCAGTCGAGCGCTTAATCAGCCCCAGCATTTT

J gene: TRBJ2-1
clone size: .
V gene: TRBV18
D gene: .
CDR3 protein: CASSMVLAGNEQFF
CDR3 DNA: TGTGCCAGCTCCATGGTGTTGGCTGGCAATGAGCAGTTCTTC

J gene: TRBJ2-7
clone size: .
V gene: TRBV6-5
D gene: .
CDR3 protein: CASASTAGLEQYF
CDR3 DNA: TGTGCCAGCGCGAGTACAGCGGGTCTGGAGCAGTACTTC

J gene: TRBJ2-6
clone size: .
V gene: TRBV9
D gene: .
CDR3 protein: CASSVVPTTPSGANVLTF
CDR3 DNA: TGTGCCAGCAGCGTAGTCCCCACGACACCTTCTGGGGCCAACGTCCTGACTTTC

J gene: TRBJ2-2
clone size: .
V gene: TRBV11-3
D gene: TRBD2
CDR3 protein: CASSPSPLAGEMSGELFF
CDR3 DNA: TGTGCCAGCAGCCCATCACCACTAGCGGGGGAGATGTCCGGGGAGCTGTTTTTT

J gene: TRBJ2-7
clone size: .
V gene: TRBV11-2
D gene: TRBD1
CDR3 protein: CASSRDPGQGLDEQYF
CDR3 DNA: TGTGCCAGCAGCCGAGACCCGGGACAGGGATTGGACGAGCAGTACTTC

J gene: TRBJ2-1
clone size: .
V gene: TRBV5-1
D gene: TRBD2
CDR3 protein: CASSPGLADNEQFF
CDR3 DNA: TGCGCCAGCAGCCCGGGACTAGCGGACAATGAGCAGTTCTTC

J gene: TRBJ1-4
clone size: .
V gene: TRBV7-9
D gene: .
CDR3 protein: CASSLRHGIPTTNEKLFF
CDR3 DNA: TGTGCCAGCAGCCTCCGACACGGGATACCGACAACTAATGAAAAACTGTTTTTT

J gene: TRBJ1-2
clone size: once
V gene: TRBV11-2
D gene: TRBD1
CDR3 protein: CASSPGQGGYGYTF
CDR3 DNA: TGTGCCAGCAGCCCAGGACAGGGCGGCTATGGCTACACCTTC

J gene: TRBJ2-7
clone size: .
V gene: TRBV6-5
D gene: TRBD2
CDR3 protein: CASRGVVAGRYEQYF
CDR3 DNA: TGTGCCAGCAGGGGCGTGGTAGCGGGAAGGTACGAGCAGTACTTC

J gene: TRBJ2-5
clone size: .
V gene: TRBV18
D gene: TRBD2
CDR3 protein: CASSPALTSGQETQYF
CDR3 DNA: TGTGCCAGCTCACCAGCCCTTACTAGCGGCCAAGAGACCCAGTACTTC

J gene: TRBJ2-7
clone size: .
V gene: TRBV11-2
D gene: .
CDR3 protein: CASSPGGQAQGRGKEQYF
CDR3 DNA: TGTGCCAGCAGCCCAGGAGGCCAGGCGCAGGGGAGGGGAAAAGAGCAGTACTTC

J gene: TRBJ2-2
clone size: .
V gene: TRBV7-3
D gene: TRBD2
CDR3 protein: CASSPPGLAGGGTNTGELFF
CDR3 DNA: TGTGCCAGCAGCCCCCCCGGACTAGCGGGAGGGGGGACGAACACCGGGGAGCTGTTTTTT

J gene: TRBJ1-2
clone size: few
V gene: TRBV27
D gene: .
CDR3 protein: CASSRHSQYGYTF
CDR3 DNA: TGTGCCAGCAGCCGACACAGCCAGTATGGCTACACCTTC

J gene: TRBJ1-5
clone size: few
V gene: TRBV6-1
D gene: .
CDR3 protein: CASSEYGGSNQPQHF
CDR3 DNA: TGTGCCAGCAGTGAATATGGCGGTAGCAATCAGCCCCAGCATTTT

J gene: TRBJ2-1
clone size: .
V gene: TRBV18
D gene: .
CDR3 protein: CASSKPDWGDPYNEQFF
CDR3 DNA: TGTGCCAGCTCAAAGCCCGACTGGGGCGACCCCTACAATGAGCAGTTCTTC

J gene: TRBJ2-7
clone size: .
V gene: TRBV27
D gene: TRBD2
CDR3 protein: CASSLGLAGVKQYF
CDR3 DNA: TGTGCCAGCAGTTTGGGACTAGCGGGAGTAAAGCAGTACTTC

J gene: TRBJ2-7
clone size: .
V gene: TRBV7-9
D gene: .
CDR3 protein: CASSLVLDREQYF
CDR3 DNA: TGTGCCAGCAGCTTAGTGCTAGATCGCGAGCAGTACTTC

J gene: TRBJ1-2
clone size: few
V gene: TRBV7-2
D gene: TRBD1
CDR3 protein: CASSRALRTGEGYTF
CDR3 DNA: TGTGCCAGCAGCCGGGCCCTGAGGACAGGGGAGGGCTACACCTTC

J gene: TRBJ1-2
clone size: .
V gene: TRBV6-5
D gene: TRBD1
CDR3 protein: CASSPSQGAVYGYTF
CDR3 DNA: TGTGCCAGCTCCCCCTCACAGGGGGCGGTCTATGGCTACACCTTC

J gene: TRBJ1-2
clone size: .
V gene: TRBV9
D gene: .
CDR3 protein: CASSARQENYGYTF
CDR3 DNA: TGTGCCAGCAGCGCACGACAGGAGAACTATGGCTACACCTTC

J gene: TRBJ2-1
clone size: .
V gene: TRBV7-3
D gene: TRBD1
CDR3 protein: CASSNHPGTGGFGEQFF
CDR3 DNA: TGTGCCAGCAGCAACCACCCCGGGACAGGGGGTTTTGGTGAGCAGTTCTTC

J gene: TRBJ2-1
clone size: few
V gene: TRBV6-5
D gene: .
CDR3 protein: CASSSSLNEQFF
CDR3 DNA: TGTGCCAGCAGCTCTAGTCTCAATGAGCAGTTCTTC

J gene: TRBJ1-2
clone size: .
V gene: TRBV5-6
D gene: TRBD1
CDR3 protein: CASSSKDREIYGYTF
CDR3 DNA: TGTGCCAGCAGCTCGAAGGACAGGGAGATCTATGGCTACACCTTC

J gene: TRBJ2-1
clone size: .
V gene: TRBV27
D gene: .
CDR3 protein: CASSYAGDILNEQFF
CDR3 DNA: TGTGCCAGCAGTTACGCGGGTGACATCCTTAATGAGCAGTTCTTC

J gene: TRBJ2-7
clone size: .
V gene: TRBV4-3
D gene: .
CDR3 protein: CASSQGAGSGYEQYF
CDR3 DNA: TGCGCCAGCAGCCAAGGGGCCGGGAGTGGCTACGAGCAGTACTTC

J gene: TRBJ2-1
clone size: .
V gene: TRBV2
D gene: .
CDR3 protein: CASSGGRTYNEQFF
CDR3 DNA: TGTGCCAGCTCGGGTGGGAGGACCTACAATGAGCAGTTCTTC

J gene: TRBJ1-5
clone size: .
V gene: TRBV23-1
D gene: TRBD1
CDR3 protein: CASRPGTANQPQHF
CDR3 DNA: TGCGCCAGCAGACCCGGGACAGCAAATCAGCCCCAGCATTTT

J gene: TRBJ1-2
clone size: few
V gene: TRBV6-6
D gene: .
CDR3 protein: CASSTQGNGYTF
CDR3 DNA: TGTGCCAGCAGCACCCAGGGGAATGGCTACACCTTC

J gene: TRBJ2-7
clone size: .
V gene: TRBV9
D gene: TRBD2
CDR3 protein: CASGRGTSADEQYF
CDR3 DNA: TGTGCCAGTGGAAGGGGGACTAGCGCTGACGAGCAGTACTTC

J gene: TRBJ2-7
clone size: .
V gene: TRBV6-5
D gene: TRBD2
CDR3 protein: CASSYYQREYYEQYF
CDR3 DNA: TGTGCCAGCAGTTACTACCAGCGGGAGTACTACGAGCAGTACTTC

J gene: TRBJ2-1
clone size: .
V gene: TRBV29-1
D gene: TRBD2
CDR3 protein: CSSEGRSGLAGYNEQFF
CDR3 DNA: TGCAGCTCCGAGGGGAGGAGCGGACTAGCGGGGTACAATGAGCAGTTCTTC

J gene: TRBJ2-3
clone size: .
V gene: TRBV19
D gene: TRBD2
CDR3 protein: CASSIGLAGGSLADTQYF
CDR3 DNA: TGTGCCAGTAGTATAGGGCTAGCGGGAGGATCTTTGGCAGATACGCAGTATTTT

J gene: TRBJ1-1
clone size: .
V gene: TRBV5-4
D gene: .
CDR3 protein: CASSLRGEAFF
CDR3 DNA: TGTGCCAGCAGCTTGCGGGGGGAAGCTTTCTTT

J gene: TRBJ2-7
clone size: once
V gene: TRBV7-7
D gene: TRBD1
CDR3 protein: CASSPDRETHEQYF
CDR3 DNA: TGTGCCAGCAGCCCCGACAGGGAGACCCACGAGCAGTACTTC

J gene: TRBJ2-3
clone size: .
V gene: TRBV5-1
D gene: TRBD1
CDR3 protein: CASSSRWTGEGTDTQYF
CDR3 DNA: TGCGCCAGCAGCTCCCGATGGACAGGCGAAGGCACAGATACGCAGTATTTT

J gene: TRBJ2-1
clone size: .
V gene: TRBV28
D gene: .
CDR3 protein: CASRDLSSYNEQFF
CDR3 DNA: TGTGCCAGCCGGGACTTGAGCTCCTACAATGAGCAGTTCTTC

J gene: TRBJ2-5
clone size: .
V gene: TRBV2
D gene: .
CDR3 protein: CASSAPRVGPQETQYF
CDR3 DNA: TGTGCCAGCAGCGCCCCCAGGGTTGGACCCCAAGAGACCCAGTACTTC

J gene: TRBJ1-2
clone size: few
V gene: TRBV4-3
D gene: TRBD1
CDR3 protein: CASSPDRGTYGYTF
CDR3 DNA: TGCGCCAGCAGCCCAGACAGGGGAACCTATGGCTACACCTTC

J gene: TRBJ1-4
clone size: .
V gene: TRBV15
D gene: TRBD1
CDR3 protein: CATSRGTGNPANEKLFF
CDR3 DNA: TGTGCCACCAGCAGAGGGACAGGGAATCCAGCTAATGAAAAACTGTTTTTT

J gene: TRBJ2-5
clone size: .
V gene: TRBV4-1
D gene: .
CDR3 protein: CASRLTTGRETQYF
CDR3 DNA: TGCGCCAGCAGGCTCACCACAGGGCGAGAGACCCAGTACTTC